Listed here are 4 T cell receptor beta chains from one sample, sequenced in a study of technical replicates of blood from a handful of donors (dated by TCRdb to 2017 to 2019). The protocol used for the library was the immunoSEQ multiplex PCR assay. Here the immuneACCESS table is served through TCRdb, limited to in-frame sequences with V and J called. Missing clones are a known gap in these copies; in checked studies unresolved V genes cover under half, and the rest lacks a known reason. A total of tens of thousands of clones appear in this sample, approximately 98% of them only once. The ten largest clonotypes hold roughly 0.2% of the sample. Sequenced sample: T cells isolated from PBMCs. All receptors derive from a human donor in good health.

The chain has TRBV2 and TRBJ1-2; TRBD1 matches at 8 bases. The CDR3 is made up of 14 amino acids. Germline CDR1 SNHLY, CDR2 FYNNEI. After removal of 6 bases from V and 5 bases from J, the junction contained 8 bases not matched to a gene. For the CDR3, the DNA is TGTGCCAGCAGAATAGGACAGGGAGAATATGGCTACACCTTC. Encoded protein: CASRIGQGEYGYTF.

Comments on this clone: Other DNA variants within this sample encode the same CDR3. This chain links TRBV18 with TRBJ1-1; no clear D gene. V shed 2 bases and J shed 0 bases, with 4 bases lying between them. The germline V gene has CDR1 KGHSH and CDR2 LQKENI. CDR3 size: 13 residues. CDR3 DNA sequence: TGTGCCAGCTCACCATCGGTGAACACTGAAGCTTTCTTT. Amino acid sequence: CASSPSVNTEAFF.

V usage is TRBV2 and J usage is TRBJ2-2, with TRBD2 identical over 8 bases. CDR1 is SNHLY and CDR2 is FYNNEI in the germline V gene. This CDR3 spans 13 amino acids. After removal of 7 bases from V and 7 bases from J, the junction contained 5 bases not matched to a gene. The CDR3 loop reads CASTAGDSGELFF. The CDR3 bases are TGTGCCAGCACAGCGGGAGACAGCGGGGAGCTGTTTTTT.

This sequence joins TRBV6-6 and TRBJ2-5; weak D call: TRBD1 (6 bases). V gave up 5 bases and J gave up 0 bases, with 10 bases separating them. The CDR3 totals 14 residues. Germline-derived CDR1 and CDR2 are MNHNY and SVGAGI (reference sequence). The CDR3 DNA is TGTGCCAGCAGTCGGGACACGTACCAAGAGACCCAGTACTTC. It specifies CASSRDTYQETQYF.